This T cell receptor (beta chain) derives from a study of blood T cells in healthy people across ages. V lost 0 bases and J 0 bases, leaving 13 bases between the germline ends. Germline CDR1 and CDR2: SGHAT and FQNNGV. The length of the CDR3 is 17 residues. With a J-beta primer mix and a sample-barcoded 5' primer, a second PCR ran 7 to 11 cycles. TCRdb used MiXCR to reprocess the 5' RACE reads, holding one entry per CDR3 protein. In the table there are about 680,000 distinct CDR3 sequences, around 49% of which are singletons. Every participating donor contributed 8.5 to 10 milliliters of peripheral blood through a draw.

Sequenced: blood. The chain links TRBV11-2 to TRBJ2-3; the D gene is possibly TRBD2 (6 bases). This TCR came from a woman aged 55-75 years in good health. CDR3 bases: TGTGCCAGCAGCTTAGAGAATGGGGGGAGTAGCACAGATACGCAGTATTTT. Its protein product is CASSLENGGSSTDTQYF.